There are many counts of the clone carrying this T cell receptor (beta chain). Its cognate antigen is unknown. The data belong to a study of T-cell reconstitution after alpha-beta-depleted transplantation in children. General study findings and limits: A year post-transplant, T-cell counts and diversity derived mostly from newly produced T cells. Reports say that about two months after transplant, the alpha-beta T cells came out of several hundred graft clones that had expanded. Some patients owed their high day-60 TCRbeta diversity to surviving recipient T cells and thymic progenitors.

Unique molecular identifiers were incorporated when the TCRbeta library was constructed. A single record per CDR3 protein comes from TCRdb applying MiXCR to the PCR reads. The sample contains hundreds of thousands of distinct CDR3 sequences, 23% of which appear only once. Germline loops: CDR1 LGHDT, CDR2 YNNKEL (reference sequence). The CDR3 extends over 16 amino acids. V was clipped by 2 bases and J by 2 bases, with 13 bases between them. The chain links TRBV3-1 to TRBJ1-3; D is perhaps TRBD1 (5 bases). The clonotype was recovered from a boy under two years old who had a stem cell transplant for acute myeloid leukemia, so the T cells may come from the graft donor. Source: PBMCs, mostly from graft donor cells, taken 360 days after TCRalphabeta/CD19-depleted stem cell transplant. Here the CDR3 reads CASSQRQGSTGNTIYF. The CDR3 nucleotides read TGTGCCAGCAGCCAACGGCAGGGTAGCACTGGAAACACCATATATTTT.